This entry is about one T cell receptor (beta chain). Its target is not known. This table comes from immunoSEQ multiplex PCR, and its TCRdb copy is limited to in-frame clones, with some not included. Among 82,000 or so clones listed, 90% to 95% were seen once. The CDR3 is made up of 15 amino acids. Trimming took off 4 bases at V and 0 bases at J, with 13 bases between the two ends. CDR1 and CDR2 (germline): SGDLS, YYNGEE. The sample originates from a study of T cell responses to AZD1222 COVID-19 vaccine. Study outcomes and limitations: Sampling captured repertoires only after the peak T cell response.

Sequenced here: peripheral blood, sampled on day 0 of AZD1222 vaccination. The chain combines TRBV9 with TRBJ1-1; the D gene is possibly TRBD1 (5 bases). This sequence was found in an adult in good health. The CDR3 nucleotides are TGTGCCAGCAGCCCTCCGGGGACCTTGAACACTGAAGCTTTCTTT. It codes for CASSPPGTLNTEAFF.